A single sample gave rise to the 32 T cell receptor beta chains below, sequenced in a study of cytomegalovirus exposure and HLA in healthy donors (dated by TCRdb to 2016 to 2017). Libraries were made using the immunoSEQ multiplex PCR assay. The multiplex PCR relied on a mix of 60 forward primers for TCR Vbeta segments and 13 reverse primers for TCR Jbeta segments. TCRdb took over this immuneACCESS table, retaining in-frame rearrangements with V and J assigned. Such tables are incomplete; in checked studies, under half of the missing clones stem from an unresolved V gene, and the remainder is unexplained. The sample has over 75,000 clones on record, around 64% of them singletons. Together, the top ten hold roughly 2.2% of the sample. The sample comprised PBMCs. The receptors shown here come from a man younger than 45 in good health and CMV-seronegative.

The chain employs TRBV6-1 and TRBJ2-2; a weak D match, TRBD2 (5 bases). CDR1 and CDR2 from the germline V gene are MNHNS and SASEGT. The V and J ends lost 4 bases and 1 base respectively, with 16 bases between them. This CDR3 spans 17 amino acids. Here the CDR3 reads CASSALAERMNTGELFF. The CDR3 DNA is TGTGCCAGCAGTGCGCTTGCTGAGCGGATGAACACCGGGGAGCTGTTTTTT.

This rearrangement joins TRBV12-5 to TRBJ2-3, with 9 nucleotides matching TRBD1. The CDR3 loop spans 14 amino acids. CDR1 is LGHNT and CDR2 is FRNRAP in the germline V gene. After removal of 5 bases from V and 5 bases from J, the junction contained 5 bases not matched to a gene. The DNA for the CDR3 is TGTGCTAGTGGTCTGGGACAGGGTAAAGATACGCAGTATTTT. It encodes CASGLGQGKDTQYF.

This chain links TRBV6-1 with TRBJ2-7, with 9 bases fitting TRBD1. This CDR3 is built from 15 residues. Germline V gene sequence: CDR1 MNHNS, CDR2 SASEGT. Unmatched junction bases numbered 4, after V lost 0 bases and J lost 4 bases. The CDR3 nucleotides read TGTGCCAGCAGTGAAGCGGGGGACAGGGCGTACGAGCAGTACTTC. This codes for CASSEAGDRAYEQYF.

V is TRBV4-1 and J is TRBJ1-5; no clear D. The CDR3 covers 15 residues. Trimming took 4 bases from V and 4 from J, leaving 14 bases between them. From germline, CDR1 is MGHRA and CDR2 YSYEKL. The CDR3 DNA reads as TGCGCCAGCAGCCCGATTGGGTCGGGAAATCAGCCCCAGCATTTT. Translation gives CASSPIGSGNQPQHF.

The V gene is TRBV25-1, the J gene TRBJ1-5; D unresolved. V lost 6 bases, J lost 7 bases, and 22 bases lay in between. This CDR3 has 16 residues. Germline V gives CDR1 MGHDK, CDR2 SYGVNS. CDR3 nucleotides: TGTGCCAGCAGCGCTAGGCCCCGGGGAATTTGCCAGCCCCAGCATTTT. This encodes CASSARPRGICQPQHF.

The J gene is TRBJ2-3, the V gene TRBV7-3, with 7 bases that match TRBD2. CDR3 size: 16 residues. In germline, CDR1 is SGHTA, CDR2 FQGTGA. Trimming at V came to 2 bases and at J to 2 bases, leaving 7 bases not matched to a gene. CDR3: CASSLPPAGSTDTQYF. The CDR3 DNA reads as TGTGCCAGCAGCTTACCACCAGCGGGGTCCACAGATACGCAGTATTTT.

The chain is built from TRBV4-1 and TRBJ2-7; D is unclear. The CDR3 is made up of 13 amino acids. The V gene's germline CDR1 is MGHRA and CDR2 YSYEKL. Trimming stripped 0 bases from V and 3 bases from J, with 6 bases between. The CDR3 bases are TGCGCCAGCAGCCAAGAGGGCAGCTACGAGCAGTACTTC. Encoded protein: CASSQEGSYEQYF.

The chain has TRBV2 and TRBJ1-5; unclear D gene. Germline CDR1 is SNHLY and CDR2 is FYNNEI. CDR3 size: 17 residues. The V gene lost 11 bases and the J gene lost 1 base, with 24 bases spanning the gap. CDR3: CADQTPNQCGSNQPQHF. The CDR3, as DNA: TGTGCCGACCAGACCCCTAATCAGTGCGGAAGCAATCAGCCCCAGCATTTT.

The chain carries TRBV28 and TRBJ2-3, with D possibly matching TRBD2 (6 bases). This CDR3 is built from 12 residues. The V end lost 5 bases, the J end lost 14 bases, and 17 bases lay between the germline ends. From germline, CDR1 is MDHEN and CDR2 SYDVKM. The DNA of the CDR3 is TGTGCCAGCAGTCCTAGACTAGTGGTCCCGTATTTT. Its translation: CASSPRLVVPYF.

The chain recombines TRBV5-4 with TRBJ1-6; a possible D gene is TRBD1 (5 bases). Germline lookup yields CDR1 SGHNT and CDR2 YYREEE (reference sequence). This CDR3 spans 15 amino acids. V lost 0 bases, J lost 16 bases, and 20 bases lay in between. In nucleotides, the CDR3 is TGTGCCAGCAGCTTGGCTGCTATAGGGGTACCCATACTCCACTTT. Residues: CASSLAAIGVPILHF.

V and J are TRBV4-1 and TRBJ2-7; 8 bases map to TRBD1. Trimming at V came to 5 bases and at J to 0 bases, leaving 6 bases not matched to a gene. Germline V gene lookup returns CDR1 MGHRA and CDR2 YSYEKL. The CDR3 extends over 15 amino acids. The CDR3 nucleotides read TGCGCCAGCAGCGGGACAGGTAGGGGCTCCTACGAGCAGTACTTC. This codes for CASSGTGRGSYEQYF.

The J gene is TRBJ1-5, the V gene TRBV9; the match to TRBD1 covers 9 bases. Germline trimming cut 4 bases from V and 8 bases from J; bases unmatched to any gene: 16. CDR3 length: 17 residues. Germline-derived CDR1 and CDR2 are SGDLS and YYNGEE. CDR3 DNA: TGTGCCAGCAGCCCTACCGGGACAGGGCTTCCAATCGAGCCCCAGCATTTT. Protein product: CASSPTGTGLPIEPQHF.

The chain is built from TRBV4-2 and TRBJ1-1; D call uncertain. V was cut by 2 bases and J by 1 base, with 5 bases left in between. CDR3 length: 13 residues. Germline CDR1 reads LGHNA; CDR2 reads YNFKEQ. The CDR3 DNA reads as TGTGCCAGCAGCCAACTCTCGAACACTGAAGCTTTCTTT. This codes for CASSQLSNTEAFF.

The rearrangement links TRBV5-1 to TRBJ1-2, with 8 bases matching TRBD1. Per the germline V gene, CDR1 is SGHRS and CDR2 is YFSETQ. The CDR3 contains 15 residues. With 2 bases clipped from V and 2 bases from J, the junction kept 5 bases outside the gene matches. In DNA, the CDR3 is TGCGCCAGCAGCTTTGATGACAGGGGAAACTATGGCTACACCTTC. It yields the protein CASSFDDRGNYGYTF.

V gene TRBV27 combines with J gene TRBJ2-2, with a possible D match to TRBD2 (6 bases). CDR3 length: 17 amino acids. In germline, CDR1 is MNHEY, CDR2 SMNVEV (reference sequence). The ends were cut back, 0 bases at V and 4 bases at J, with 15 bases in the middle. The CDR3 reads CASSLSGGPRPTGELFF. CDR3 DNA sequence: TGTGCCAGCAGTTTATCGGGGGGTCCGAGGCCCACCGGGGAGCTGTTTTTT.

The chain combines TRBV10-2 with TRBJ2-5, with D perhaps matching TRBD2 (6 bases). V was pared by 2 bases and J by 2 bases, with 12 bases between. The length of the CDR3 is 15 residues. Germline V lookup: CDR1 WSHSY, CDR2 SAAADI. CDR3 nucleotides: TGCGCCAGCAGTGAGGCCGGTGCGGGGCAAGAGACCCAGTACTTC. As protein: CASSEAGAGQETQYF.

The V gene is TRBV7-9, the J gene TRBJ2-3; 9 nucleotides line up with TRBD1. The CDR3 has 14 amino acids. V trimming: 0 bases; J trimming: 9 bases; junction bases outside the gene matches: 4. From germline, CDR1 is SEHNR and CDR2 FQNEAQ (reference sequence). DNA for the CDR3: TGTGCCAGCAGCTTAGCCGGGACAGGGCCCACGCAGTATTTT. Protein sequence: CASSLAGTGPTQYF.

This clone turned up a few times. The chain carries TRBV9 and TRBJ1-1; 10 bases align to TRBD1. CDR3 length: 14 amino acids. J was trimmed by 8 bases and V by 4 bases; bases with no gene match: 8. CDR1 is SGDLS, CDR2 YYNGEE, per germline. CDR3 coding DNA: TGTGCCAGCAGCAAGGGACAGGGGAGATCGGAAGCTTTCTTT. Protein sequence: CASSKGQGRSEAFF.

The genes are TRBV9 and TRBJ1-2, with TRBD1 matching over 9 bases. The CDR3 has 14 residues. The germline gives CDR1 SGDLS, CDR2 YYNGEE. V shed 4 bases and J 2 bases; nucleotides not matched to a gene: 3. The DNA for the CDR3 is TGTGCCAGCAGCATCGGACAGGGGAACTATGGCTACACCTTC. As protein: CASSIGQGNYGYTF.

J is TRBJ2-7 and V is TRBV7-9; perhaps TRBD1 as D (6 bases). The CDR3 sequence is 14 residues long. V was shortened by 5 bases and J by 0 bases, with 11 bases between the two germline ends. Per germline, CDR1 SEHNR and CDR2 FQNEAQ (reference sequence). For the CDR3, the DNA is TGTGCCAGCAGCCCCCGGGACACCTCCTACGAGCAGTACTTC. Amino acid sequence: CASSPRDTSYEQYF.

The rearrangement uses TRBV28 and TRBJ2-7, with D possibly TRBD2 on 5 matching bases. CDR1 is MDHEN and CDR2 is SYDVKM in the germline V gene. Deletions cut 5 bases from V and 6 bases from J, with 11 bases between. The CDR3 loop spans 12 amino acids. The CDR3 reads CASSTRRTEQYF. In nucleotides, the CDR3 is TGTGCCAGCAGTACTAGGCGGACCGAGCAGTACTTC.

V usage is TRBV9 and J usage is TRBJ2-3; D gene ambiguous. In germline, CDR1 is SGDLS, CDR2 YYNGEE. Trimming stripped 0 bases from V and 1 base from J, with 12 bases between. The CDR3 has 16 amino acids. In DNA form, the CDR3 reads TGTGCCAGCAGCGTAGTTGGTCGGGTGGGCACAGATACGCAGTATTTT. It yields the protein CASSVVGRVGTDTQYF.

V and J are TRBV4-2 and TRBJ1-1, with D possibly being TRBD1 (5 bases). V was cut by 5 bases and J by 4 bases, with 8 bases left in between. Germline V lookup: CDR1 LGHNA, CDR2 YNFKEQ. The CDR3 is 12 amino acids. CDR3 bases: TGTGCCAGCAGCTCAGGGCCCACTGAAGCTTTCTTT. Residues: CASSSGPTEAFF.

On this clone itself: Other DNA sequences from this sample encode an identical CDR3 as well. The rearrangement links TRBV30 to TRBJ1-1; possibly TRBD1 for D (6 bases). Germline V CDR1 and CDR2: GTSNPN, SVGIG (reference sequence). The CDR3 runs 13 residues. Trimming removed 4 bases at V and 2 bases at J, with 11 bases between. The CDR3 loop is CAWKRDTNTEAFF. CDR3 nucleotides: TGTGCCTGGAAACGGGACACTAACACTGAAGCTTTCTTT.

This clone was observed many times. This chain's CDR3 is CASSPGGGTFLNEQFF. CDR3 nucleotide sequence: TGTGCCAGCAGCCCGGGAGGTGGGACCTTCCTCAATGAGCAGTTCTTC. The gene calls are TRBV7-9 and TRBJ2-1; 7 positions match TRBD2. From germline, CDR1 is SEHNR and CDR2 FQNEAQ (reference sequence). V was pared by 5 bases and J by 6 bases, with 13 bases of the junction left unmatched. CDR3 length: 16 residues. Full variable domain (rest looked up from reference TRBV7-9 and TRBJ2-1): DTGVSQNPRHKITKRGQNVTFRCDPISEHNRLYWYRQTLGQGPEFLTYFQNEAQLEKSRLLSDRFSAERPKGSFSTLEIQRTEQGDSAMYLCASSPGGGTFLNEQFFGPGTRLTVL.

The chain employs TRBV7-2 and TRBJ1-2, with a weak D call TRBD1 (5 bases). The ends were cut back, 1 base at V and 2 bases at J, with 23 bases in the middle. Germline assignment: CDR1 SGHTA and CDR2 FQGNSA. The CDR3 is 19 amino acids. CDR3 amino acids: CASSLDVSESGVANYGYTF. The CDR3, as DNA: TGTGCCAGCAGCTTAGATGTGTCGGAATCGGGGGTTGCGAACTATGGCTACACCTTC.

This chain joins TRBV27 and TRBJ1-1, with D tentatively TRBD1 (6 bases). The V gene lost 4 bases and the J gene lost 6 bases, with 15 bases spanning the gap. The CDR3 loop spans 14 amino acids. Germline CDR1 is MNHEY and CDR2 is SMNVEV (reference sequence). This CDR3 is CASSSYRDGAEAFF. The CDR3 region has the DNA TGTGCCAGCAGTTCATACAGGGATGGGGCTGAAGCTTTCTTT.

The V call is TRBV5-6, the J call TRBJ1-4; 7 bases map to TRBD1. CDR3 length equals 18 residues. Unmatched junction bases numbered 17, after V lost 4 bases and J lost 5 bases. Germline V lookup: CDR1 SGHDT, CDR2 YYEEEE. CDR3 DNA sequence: TGTGCCAGCAGCCTACAGGGGATTTGGCCACAGTCCAATGAAAAACTGTTTTTT. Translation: CASSLQGIWPQSNEKLFF.

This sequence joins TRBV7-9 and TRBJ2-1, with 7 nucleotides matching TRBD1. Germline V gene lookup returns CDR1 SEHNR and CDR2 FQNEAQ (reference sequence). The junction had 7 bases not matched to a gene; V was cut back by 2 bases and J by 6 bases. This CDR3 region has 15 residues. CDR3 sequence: CASSLSGTASNEQFF. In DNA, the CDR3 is TGTGCCAGCAGCTTATCCGGGACAGCGTCCAATGAGCAGTTCTTC.

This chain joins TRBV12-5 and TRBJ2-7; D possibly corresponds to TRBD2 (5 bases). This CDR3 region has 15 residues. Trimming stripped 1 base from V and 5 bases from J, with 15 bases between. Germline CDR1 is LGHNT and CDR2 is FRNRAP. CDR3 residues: CASGLAGYSRDEQYF. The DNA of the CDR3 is TGTGCTAGTGGTTTGGCGGGGTATTCGCGGGACGAGCAGTACTTC.

The CDR3 sequence: CASRSGGVNYGYTF. In DNA form, the CDR3 reads TGTGCCAGCCGGAGCGGAGGGGTGAACTATGGCTACACCTTC. The chain couples TRBV2 to TRBJ1-2, with TRBD1 as a possible D gene (5 bases). Germline loops: CDR1 SNHLY, CDR2 FYNNEI. The CDR3 sequence is 14 residues long. V lost 8 bases and J 2 bases, leaving 15 bases between the germline ends.

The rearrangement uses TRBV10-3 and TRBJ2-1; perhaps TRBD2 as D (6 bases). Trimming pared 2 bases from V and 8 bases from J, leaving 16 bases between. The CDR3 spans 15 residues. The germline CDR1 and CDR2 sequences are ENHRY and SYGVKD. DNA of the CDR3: TGTGCCATCAGTGAGCCGGGACTCCGCTCCGATGAGCAGTTCTTC. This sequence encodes CAISEPGLRSDEQFF.